A single sample gave rise to the 5 T cell receptor beta chains below, sequenced in a study of blood T cell repertoires in COVID-19. Sequencing was performed with immunoSEQ multiplex PCR; in TCRdb, only in-frame clones are kept and a portion is missing. The profile shows approximately 290,000 clones, about nine tenths of them singletons. The specimen sequenced was peripheral blood. These receptors were obtained from a woman aged 30 to 39 with COVID-19, enrolled during active disease.

V gene TRBV10-3 combines with J gene TRBJ1-2; no clear D gene. The ends were cut back, 2 bases at V and 5 bases at J, with 9 bases in the middle. This CDR3 contains 13 residues. Looked up from germline, CDR1 is ENHRY and CDR2 is SYGVKD. The CDR3 protein is CAISEESLYGYTF. DNA for the CDR3: TGTGCCATCAGTGAGGAGAGTTTGTATGGCTACACCTTC.

The gene calls are TRBV7-9 and TRBJ2-2; 8 bases fit TRBD1. The CDR3 loop spans 14 amino acids. CDR1 SEHNR and CDR2 FQNEAQ come from the germline V gene (reference sequence). The trim removed 6 bases at V and 4 bases at J, leaving 4 bases unmatched. The CDR3 bases are TGTGCCAGCAGATTTACAGGGGGCACCGGGGAGCTGTTTTTT. Translating gives CASRFTGGTGELFF.

The rearrangement links TRBV28 to TRBJ1-6; D remains ambiguous. Germline assignment: CDR1 MDHEN and CDR2 SYDVKM. Trimming shortened V by 6 bases and J by 0 bases, and 15 bases separated the two germline ends. The CDR3 contains 17 residues. CDR3 bases: TGTGCCAGCAGCCCCGTGGTTCGGAGCTCCTATAATTCACCCCTCCACTTT. This gives the protein CASSPVVRSSYNSPLHF.

This chain connects TRBV19 to TRBJ2-7; 10 bases match TRBD1. Germline V CDR1 and CDR2: LNHDA, SQIVND (reference sequence). Unmatched junction bases numbered 13, after V lost 11 bases and J lost 6 bases. The CDR3 contains 14 residues. The CDR3 region has the DNA TGTGCCTCCTGTTCGGGGACAGGGGCCTGCGAGCAGTACTTC. Translated: CASCSGTGACEQYF.

This chain joins TRBV28 and TRBJ2-2; 9 bases line up with TRBD1. The CDR3 is made up of 14 amino acids. The germline V gene encodes CDR1 MDHEN and CDR2 SYDVKM. V shed 8 bases and J 4 bases; nucleotides not matched to a gene: 5. This CDR3 is CASRNRGPTGELFF. For the CDR3, the DNA is TGTGCCAGCCGGAACAGGGGGCCCACCGGGGAGCTGTTTTTT. The variable domain in full, with the rest retrieved from reference TRBV28 and TRBJ2-2, is DVKVTQSSRYLVKRTGEKVFLECVQDMDHENMFWYRQDPGLGLRLIYFSYDVKMKEKGDIPEGYSVSREKKERFSLILESASTNQTSMYLCASRNRGPTGELFFGEGSRLTVL.